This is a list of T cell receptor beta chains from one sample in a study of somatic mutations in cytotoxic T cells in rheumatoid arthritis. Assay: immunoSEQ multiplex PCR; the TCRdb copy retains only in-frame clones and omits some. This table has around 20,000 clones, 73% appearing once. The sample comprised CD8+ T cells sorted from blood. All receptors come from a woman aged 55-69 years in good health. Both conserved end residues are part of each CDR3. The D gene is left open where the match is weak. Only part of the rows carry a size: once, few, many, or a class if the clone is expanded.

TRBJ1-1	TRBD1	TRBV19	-	CASRSGTGAEAFF	TGTGCCAGTAGATCCGGGACAGGGGCTGAAGCTTTCTTT
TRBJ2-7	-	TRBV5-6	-	CASSVGGASSYEQYF	TGTGCCAGCAGCGTGGGGGGGGCGTCGTCCTACGAGCAGTACTTC
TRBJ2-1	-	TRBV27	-	CASSPPGSEQFF	TGTGCCAGCAGTCCCCCGGGCAGTGAGCAGTTCTTC
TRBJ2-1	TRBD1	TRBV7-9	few	CASSFSGQGAVNEQFF	TGTGCCAGCAGCTTCTCGGGACAGGGGGCAGTGAATGAGCAGTTCTTC
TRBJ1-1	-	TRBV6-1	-	CASSEGQGWRTEAFF	TGTGCCAGCAGTGAAGGCCAGGGGTGGAGAACTGAAGCTTTCTTT
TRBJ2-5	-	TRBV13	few	CASSFQVKETQYF	TGTGCCAGCAGCTTTCAGGTAAAAGAGACCCAGTACTTC
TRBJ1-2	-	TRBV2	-	CASSEVWGPANYGYTF	TGTGCCAGCAGTGAAGTTTGGGGACCCGCTAACTATGGCTACACCTTC
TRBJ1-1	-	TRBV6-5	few	CASSYSRQLNTEAFF	TGTGCCAGCAGTTACTCGAGGCAGTTGAACACTGAAGCTTTCTTT
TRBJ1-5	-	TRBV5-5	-	CASSLDIPSNQPQHF	TGTGCCAGCAGCTTGGACATCCCTAGCAATCAGCCCCAGCATTTT
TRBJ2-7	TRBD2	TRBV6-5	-	CASSYLRGGYEQYF	TGTGCCAGCAGTTACCTCCGGGGGGGCTACGAGCAGTACTTC
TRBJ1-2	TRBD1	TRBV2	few	CATPLDPDRGRLGYTF	TGTGCCACCCCGTTGGATCCGGACAGGGGGCGTCTGGGCTACACCTTC
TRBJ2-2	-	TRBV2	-	CASSGGTGVPGELFF	TGTGCCAGCAGTGGCGGGACCGGGGTTCCCGGGGAGCTGTTTTTT
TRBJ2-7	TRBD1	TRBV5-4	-	CASRSGTGAYEQYF	TGTGCCAGCAGATCCGGGACAGGGGCCTACGAGCAGTACTTC
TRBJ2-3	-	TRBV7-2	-	CASSLIRGTDTQYF	TGTGCCAGCAGCTTAATAAGGGGCACAGATACGCAGTATTTT
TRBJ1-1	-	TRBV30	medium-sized	CAWSIQGPGVEAFF	TGTGCCTGGAGTATCCAGGGCCCTGGGGTGGAAGCTTTCTTT
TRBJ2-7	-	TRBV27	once	CASTPGVDAEQYF	TGTGCCAGCACCCCCGGGGTCGACGCCGAGCAGTACTTC
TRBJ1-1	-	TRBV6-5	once	CASSYSWGTEAFF	TGTGCCAGCAGTTACTCGTGGGGCACTGAAGCTTTCTTT
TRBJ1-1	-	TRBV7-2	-	CASSLKGGWPLGENTEAFF	TGTGCCAGCAGCTTAAAGGGGGGATGGCCCCTAGGAGAGAACACTGAAGCTTTCTTT
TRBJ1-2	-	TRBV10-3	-	CAISVRGDTNLAYGYTF	TGTGCCATCAGTGTCCGGGGGGACACTAACCTGGCCTATGGCTACACCTTC
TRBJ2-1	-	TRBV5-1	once	CASSSEHPGTEQFF	TGCGCCAGCTCCTCGGAGCACCCTGGGACTGAGCAGTTCTTC
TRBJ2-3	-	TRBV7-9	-	CASSLVSSTDTQYF	TGTGCCAGCAGCTTAGTTAGTAGCACAGATACGCAGTATTTT
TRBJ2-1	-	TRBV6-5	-	CASSYSRVYNEQFF	TGTGCCAGCAGTTACTCCAGGGTCTACAATGAGCAGTTCTTC